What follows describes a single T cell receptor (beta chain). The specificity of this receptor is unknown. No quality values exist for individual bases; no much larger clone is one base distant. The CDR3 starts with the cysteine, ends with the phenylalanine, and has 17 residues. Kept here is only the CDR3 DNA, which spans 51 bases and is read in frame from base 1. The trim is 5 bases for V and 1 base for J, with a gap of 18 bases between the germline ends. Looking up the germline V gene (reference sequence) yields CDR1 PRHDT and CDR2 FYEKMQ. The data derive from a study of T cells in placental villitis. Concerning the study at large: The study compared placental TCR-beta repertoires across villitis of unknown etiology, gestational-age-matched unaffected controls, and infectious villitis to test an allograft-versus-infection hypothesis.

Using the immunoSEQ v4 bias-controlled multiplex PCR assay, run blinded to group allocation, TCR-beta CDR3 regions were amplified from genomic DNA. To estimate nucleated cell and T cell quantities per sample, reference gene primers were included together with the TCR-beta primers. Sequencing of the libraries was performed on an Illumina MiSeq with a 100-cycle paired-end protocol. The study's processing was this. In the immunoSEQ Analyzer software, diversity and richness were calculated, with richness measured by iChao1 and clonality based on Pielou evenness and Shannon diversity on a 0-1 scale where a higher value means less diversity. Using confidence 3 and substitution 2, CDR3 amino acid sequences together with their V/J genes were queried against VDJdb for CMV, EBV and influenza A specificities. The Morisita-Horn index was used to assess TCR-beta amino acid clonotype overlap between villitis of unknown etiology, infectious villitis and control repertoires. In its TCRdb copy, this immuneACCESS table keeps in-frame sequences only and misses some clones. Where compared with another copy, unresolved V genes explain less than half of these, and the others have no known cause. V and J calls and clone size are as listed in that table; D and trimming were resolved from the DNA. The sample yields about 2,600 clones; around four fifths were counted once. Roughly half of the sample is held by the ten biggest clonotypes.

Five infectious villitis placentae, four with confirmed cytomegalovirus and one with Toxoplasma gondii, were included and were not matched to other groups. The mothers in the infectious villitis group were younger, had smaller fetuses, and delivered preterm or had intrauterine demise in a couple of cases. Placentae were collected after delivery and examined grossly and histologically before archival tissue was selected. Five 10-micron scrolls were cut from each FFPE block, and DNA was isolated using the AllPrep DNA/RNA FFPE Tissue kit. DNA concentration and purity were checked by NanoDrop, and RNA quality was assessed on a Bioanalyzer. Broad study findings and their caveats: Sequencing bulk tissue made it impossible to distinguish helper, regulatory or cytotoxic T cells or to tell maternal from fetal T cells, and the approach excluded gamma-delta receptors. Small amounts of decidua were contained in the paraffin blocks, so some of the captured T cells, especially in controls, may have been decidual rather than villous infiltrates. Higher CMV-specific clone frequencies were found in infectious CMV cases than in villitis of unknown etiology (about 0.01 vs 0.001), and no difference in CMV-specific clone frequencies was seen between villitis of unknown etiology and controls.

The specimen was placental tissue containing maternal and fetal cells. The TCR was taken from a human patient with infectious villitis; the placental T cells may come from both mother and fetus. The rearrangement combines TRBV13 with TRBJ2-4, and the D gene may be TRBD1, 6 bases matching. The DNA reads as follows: TGTGCCAGCAGCAGCGAACAGGGTAGTAGGGCCAAAAACATTCAGTACTTC. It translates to CASSSEQGSRAKNIQYF.